Shown below are 27 T cell receptor beta chains from a single sample sequenced in a study of cytomegalovirus exposure and HLA in healthy donors. The PCR used 60 Vbeta and 13 Jbeta primers. The protocol was immunoSEQ multiplex PCR, while the TCRdb copy is restricted to in-frame clones and leaves out a portion. The table includes fewer than 250,000 clones, roughly 84% detected once. The source material was PBMCs. These receptors all stem from a boy between 2 and 10 years old in good health and CMV-seronegative.

A single count supports this clone. This rearrangement joins TRBV27 to TRBJ1-2, with D possibly TRBD1 on 6 matching bases. The V gene lost 7 bases and the J gene lost 5 bases, with 14 bases spanning the gap. The CDR3 contains 13 residues. The germline V gene has CDR1 MNHEY and CDR2 SMNVEV (reference sequence). CDR3 in amino acids: CASKPGGHYGYTF. CDR3 nucleotides: TGTGCCAGCAAGCCGGGGGGCCATTATGGCTACACCTTC.

V usage is TRBV7-6 and J usage is TRBJ2-3; 10 bases are shared with TRBD1. CDR1 and CDR2 (germline): SGHVS, FNYEAQ. The V gene end was trimmed by 3 bases and the J gene end by 2 bases; junction bases not matched to a gene: 5. The CDR3 length is 16 residues. The CDR3 reads CASSLGQGTFTDTQYF. The CDR3 DNA follows: TGTGCCAGCAGCTTGGGACAGGGGACGTTCACAGATACGCAGTATTTT.

This clone was detected once. The chain links TRBV6-1 to TRBJ2-5; D might be TRBD1 (6 bases). Germline V CDR1 and CDR2: MNHNS, SASEGT. The ends were cut back, 8 bases at V and 2 bases at J, with 12 bases in the middle. The CDR3 is 13 amino acids. CDR3 residues: CASFRGMQETQYF. The CDR3 DNA reads TGTGCCAGCTTCAGGGGTATGCAAGAGACCCAGTACTTC.

The chain couples TRBV6-1 to TRBJ1-1; 7 bases align to TRBD1. V trimming: 8 bases; J trimming: 7 bases; junction bases outside the gene matches: 4. The CDR3 runs to 11 residues. Germline V lookup: CDR1 MNHNS, CDR2 SASEGT. The CDR3 coding sequence is TGTGCCAGCGGGAGACAGGGTGAAGCTTTCTTT. This translates into CASGRQGEAFF.

This clone was detected only once. The chain employs TRBV29-1 and TRBJ1-2; 7 bases fit TRBD1. Germline V CDR1 and CDR2: SQVTM, ANQGSEA. V was pared by 6 bases and J by 7 bases, with 8 bases of the junction left unmatched. CDR3 length: 12 residues. The CDR3 region is CSVLPGGSGYTF. The DNA of the CDR3 is TGCAGCGTCCTACCAGGGGGAAGTGGCTACACCTTC. Looking up the rest from reference TRBV29-1 and TRBJ1-2 gives the full variable domain: SAVISQKPSRDICQRGTSLTIQCQVDSQVTMMFWYRQQPGQSLTLIATANQGSEATYESGFVIDKFPISRPNLTFSTLTVSNMSPEDSSIYLCSVLPGGSGYTFGSGTRLTVV.

J is TRBJ2-5 and V is TRBV5-4; TRBD1 matches 11 bases. There are 18 residues in the CDR3. V dropped 4 bases and J dropped 4; count of bases not matched to a gene: 15. Germline CDR1 reads SGHNT; CDR2 reads YYREEE (reference sequence). This chain's CDR3 is CASSPPGQGDIMGETQYF. In DNA, the CDR3 is TGTGCCAGCAGCCCTCCGGGACAGGGGGATATTATGGGAGAGACCCAGTACTTC.

The V gene is TRBV5-1, the J gene TRBJ1-1; D perhaps matches TRBD1 (6 bases). V was cut by 4 bases and J by 4 bases, with 14 bases left in between. From germline, CDR1 is SGHRS and CDR2 YFSETQ. The CDR3 totals 14 residues. The CDR3 DNA follows: TGCGCCAGCAGCGTACTACAGGGAAGCACTGAAGCTTTCTTT. Protein sequence: CASSVLQGSTEAFF. Full variable domain (rest looked up from reference TRBV5-1 and TRBJ1-1): KAGVTQTPRYLIKTRGQQVTLSCSPISGHRSVSWYQQTPGQGLQFLFEYFSETQRNKGNFPGRFSGRQFSNSRSEMNVSTLELGDSALYLCASSVLQGSTEAFFGQGTRLTVV.

The V and J genes are TRBV7-2 and TRBJ1-1; 8 nucleotides agree with TRBD1. After removal of 5 bases from V and 8 bases from J, the junction contained 4 bases not matched to a gene. The CDR3 covers 12 residues. Germline assignment: CDR1 SGHTA and CDR2 FQGNSA. The CDR3 DNA follows: TGTGCCAGCAGCCCTCAGGGGGCCGAAGCTTTCTTT. Amino acids: CASSPQGAEAFF.

The chain recombines TRBV4-1 with TRBJ1-1, with 7 nucleotides matching TRBD1. The CDR3 consists of 15 residues. The V gene's germline CDR1 is MGHRA and CDR2 YSYEKL. V lost 3 bases, J lost 0 bases, and 4 bases stayed unmatched. CDR3 bases: TGCGCCAGCAGCCACGGACAGGAGTTGAACACTGAAGCTTTCTTT. Translated, it gives CASSHGQELNTEAFF.

V is TRBV10-3 and J is TRBJ2-3; 9 bases line up with TRBD2. The CDR3 has 16 amino acids. The V gene end was trimmed by 3 bases and the J gene end by 4 bases; junction bases not matched to a gene: 8. Germline-derived CDR1 and CDR2 are ENHRY and SYGVKD. CDR3 region: CAISEGAGGSADTQYF. The CDR3 nucleotides read TGTGCCATCAGTGAAGGAGCGGGAGGTAGCGCAGATACGCAGTATTTT.

This clone was found a few times. The V and J genes are TRBV2 and TRBJ2-2; 8 bases are shared with TRBD2. The CDR3 loop spans 14 amino acids. The V and J ends lost 3 bases and 6 bases, in that order; junction bases with no gene match: 3. In germline, CDR1 is SNHLY, CDR2 FYNNEI. This chain's CDR3 is CASSELLAAGELFF. CDR3 nucleotide sequence: TGTGCCAGCAGTGAGTTACTAGCGGCCGGGGAGCTGTTTTTT. Full variable domain (remainder filled in from reference TRBV2 and TRBJ2-2): EPEVTQTPSHQVTQMGQEVILRCVPISNHLYFYWYRQILGQKVEFLVSFYNNEISEKSEIFDDQFSVERPDGSNFTLKIRSTKLEDSAMYFCASSELLAAGELFFGEGSRLTVL.

The chain links TRBV19 to TRBJ2-7; TRBD2 might be the D (6 bases). The CDR3 consists of 14 residues. V gave up 3 bases and J gave up 3 bases, with 12 bases separating them. Germline lookup yields CDR1 LNHDA and CDR2 SQIVND (reference sequence). The CDR3 region is CASSMGGPVYEQYF. The CDR3 bases are TGTGCCAGTAGTATGGGGGGACCGGTCTACGAGCAGTACTTC. The full variable domain, rest sourced from reference TRBV19 and TRBJ2-7, is DGGITQSPKYLFRKEGQNVTLSCEQNLNHDAMYWYRQDPGQGLRLIYYSQIVNDFQKGDIAEGYSVSREKKESFPLTVTSAQKNPTAFYLCASSMGGPVYEQYFGPGTRLTVT.

This chain joins TRBV11-1 and TRBJ2-2; 7 bases fit TRBD1. Germline loops: CDR1 SGHAT, CDR2 FQDESV (reference sequence). With V trimmed by 1 base and J by 6 bases, 5 bases remained unmatched. The CDR3 runs to 15 residues. CDR3 in amino acids: CASSLGQGVPGELFF. DNA for the CDR3: TGTGCCAGCAGCTTAGGGCAGGGGGTACCCGGGGAGCTGTTTTTT.

The V and J genes are TRBV15 and TRBJ2-5; D not resolved. The closer fit of TRBJ2-7 to the DNA end suggests the J call may be wrong. This CDR3 has 13 amino acids. CDR1 and CDR2 from the germline V gene are LNHNV and YYDKDF (reference sequence). As DNA, the CDR3 is TGTGCCACCAGCAGTAGCAGAGACTACGAGCAGTACTTC. Protein product: CATSSSRDYEQYF.

This chain connects TRBV7-8 to TRBJ1-4; D uncertain. Germline V gives CDR1 SGHVS, CDR2 FQNEAQ. CDR3 length: 17 residues. With 1 base removed from V and 4 bases from J, the gap between germline ends came to 16 bases. CDR3 region: CASSLGLVTENNEKLFF. CDR3 bases: TGTGCCAGCAGCTTAGGATTAGTTACGGAGAATAATGAAAAACTGTTTTTT.

The chain carries TRBV4-2 and TRBJ2-1; TRBD2 agrees at 7 bases. Germline CDR1 and CDR2: LGHNA and YNFKEQ. The CDR3 has 16 residues. Trimming took 0 bases from V and 2 from J; bases not matched to a gene: 4. CDR3 amino acids: CASSQEERGAYNEQFF. The CDR3 nucleotides are TGTGCCAGCAGCCAAGAAGAACGGGGGGCCTACAATGAGCAGTTCTTC.

This rearrangement joins TRBV4-1 to TRBJ2-7; maybe TRBD2 (6 bases). CDR1 and CDR2 from the germline V gene are MGHRA and YSYEKL. V was pared by 4 bases and J by 2 bases, with 12 bases between. CDR3 length: 14 residues. The CDR3 protein is CASSRGGEAYEQYF. The CDR3 DNA sequence: TGCGCCAGCAGCCGTGGCGGGGAAGCCTACGAGCAGTACTTC.

The chain combines TRBV5-6 with TRBJ1-2; TRBD1 matches 8 bases. Germline V gene sequence: CDR1 SGHDT, CDR2 YYEEEE. The CDR3 length is 14 residues. V lost 2 bases, J lost 2 bases, and 2 bases stayed unmatched. CDR3 DNA: TGTGCCAGCAGCTTACAGGGGGGAAACTATGGCTACACCTTC. Its translation: CASSLQGGNYGYTF.

This clone showed up just a few times. The V gene is TRBV30, the J gene TRBJ1-1; possibly TRBD1 for D (6 bases). The CDR3 totals 14 residues. Trimming stripped 2 bases from V and 4 bases from J, with 14 bases between. Looked up from germline, CDR1 is GTSNPN and CDR2 is SVGIG (reference sequence). Here the CDR3 DNA reads TGTGCCTGGAGTTTAGGGGGGGACGCCACTGAAGCTTTCTTT. It codes for CAWSLGGDATEAFF. The full variable domain, its missing parts supplied by reference TRBV30 and TRBJ1-1, is SQTIHQWPATLVQPVGSPLSLECTVEGTSNPNLYWYRQAAGRGLQLLFYSVGIGQISSEVPQNLSASRPQDRQFILSSKKLLLSDSGFYLCAWSLGGDATEAFFGQGTRLTVV.

The chain carries TRBV6-1 and TRBJ1-5; unclear D gene. V was cut by 4 bases and J by 3 bases, with 13 bases left in between. Germline V lookup: CDR1 MNHNS, CDR2 SASEGT. This CDR3 is built from 15 residues. In DNA form, the CDR3 reads TGTGCCAGCAGTGGCGCCGGGAGAGACAATCAGCCCCAGCATTTT. This gives the protein CASSGAGRDNQPQHF.

As to this clone: Additional DNA sequences in this sample encode the identical CDR3. V and J are TRBV19 and TRBJ2-5, with D hard to call. The length of the CDR3 is 12 residues. Looked up from germline, CDR1 is LNHDA and CDR2 is SQIVND (reference sequence). The V end lost 5 bases, the J end lost 4 bases, and 8 bases lay between the germline ends. The CDR3 spells CASSPRGETQYF. Here the CDR3 DNA reads TGTGCCAGTAGTCCCAGAGGAGAGACCCAGTACTTC.

The chain uses TRBV7-8 and TRBJ1-5, with D possibly being TRBD1 (5 bases). CDR1 and CDR2 (germline): SGHVS, FQNEAQ. V lost 3 bases and J 1 base, leaving 10 bases between the germline ends. The length of the CDR3 is 15 residues. In nucleotides, the CDR3 is TGTGCCAGCAGCTTGGACACCACAAGCAATCAGCCCCAGCATTTT. The encoded protein is CASSLDTTSNQPQHF. The full variable domain, in which reference TRBV7-8 and TRBJ1-5 provide the parts outside the CDR3, is GAGVSQSPRYKVAKRGQDVALRCDPISGHVSLFWYQQALGQGPEFLTYFQNEAQLDKSGLPSDRFFAERPEGSVSTLKIQRTQQEDSAVYLCASSLDTTSNQPQHFGDGTRLSIL.

The chain combines TRBV6-1 with TRBJ2-3, with 11 bases identical to TRBD2. This CDR3 comprises 18 residues. J lost 3 bases, V lost 1 base, and 9 bases had no gene match. Germline assignment: CDR1 MNHNS and CDR2 SASEGT. The chain's CDR3 is CASSEVLAGGIGTDTQYF. The CDR3 DNA is TGTGCCAGCAGTGAAGTGTTAGCGGGGGGGATAGGGACAGATACGCAGTATTTT.

The chain carries TRBV25-1 and TRBJ1-6; D might be TRBD1 (6 bases). CDR1 is MGHDK, CDR2 SYGVNS, per germline. The CDR3 is 13 residues long. Trimming cost V 11 bases and J 8 bases, with 16 bases left between them. CDR3 nucleotide sequence: TGTGCCGTTAAGGACAGCCAGTATTCACCCCTCCACTTT. Amino acid sequence: CAVKDSQYSPLHF. Full variable domain (rest looked up from reference TRBV25-1 and TRBJ1-6): EADIYQTPRYLVIGTGKKITLECSQTMGHDKMYWYQQDPGMELHLIHYSYGVNSTEKGDLSSESTVSRIRTEHFPLTLESARPSHTSQYLCAVKDSQYSPLHFGNGTRLTVT.

The V gene is TRBV25-1, the J gene TRBJ2-7; D is possibly TRBD2 (7 bases). Trimming shortened V by 3 bases and J by 3 bases, and 15 bases separated the two germline ends. CDR3 length: 15 residues. Germline-derived CDR1 and CDR2 are MGHDK and SYGVNS. This CDR3 is CASSDLRGGRYEQYF. The CDR3 DNA follows: TGTGCCAGCAGTGATCTGAGGGGGGGCCGCTACGAGCAGTACTTC.

The chain combines TRBV7-8 with TRBJ2-3; D is ambiguous. The CDR3 sequence is 12 residues long. Trimming left V 3 bases short and J 6 bases short, with 7 bases between. The germline gives CDR1 SGHVS, CDR2 FQNEAQ. The CDR3 DNA reads TGTGCCAGCAGCTTCCATTTGGATACGCAGTATTTT. As protein: CASSFHLDTQYF. Complete variable domain (other parts from reference TRBV7-8 and TRBJ2-3): GAGVSQSPRYKVAKRGQDVALRCDPISGHVSLFWYQQALGQGPEFLTYFQNEAQLDKSGLPSDRFFAERPEGSVSTLKIQRTQQEDSAVYLCASSFHLDTQYFGPGTRLTVL.

On this clone itself: The same CDR3 arises from other DNA sequences in this sample as well. The CDR3: CASSPGTSGSYEQYF. For the CDR3, the DNA is TGTGCCAGCAGCCCCGGGACTAGCGGATCCTACGAGCAGTACTTC. This rearrangement joins TRBV27 to TRBJ2-7; 11 nucleotides align to TRBD2. Germline CDR1 is MNHEY and CDR2 is SMNVEV (reference sequence). This CDR3 spans 15 amino acids. Germline trimming cut 6 bases from V and 1 base from J; bases unmatched to any gene: 5.